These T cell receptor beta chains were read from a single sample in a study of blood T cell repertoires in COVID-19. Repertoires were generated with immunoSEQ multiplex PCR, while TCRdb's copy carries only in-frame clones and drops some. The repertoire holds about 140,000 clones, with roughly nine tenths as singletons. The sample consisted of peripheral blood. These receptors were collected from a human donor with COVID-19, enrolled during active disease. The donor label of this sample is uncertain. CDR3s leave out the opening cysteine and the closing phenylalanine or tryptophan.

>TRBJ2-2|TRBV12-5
ASGLVSSSYTGELF
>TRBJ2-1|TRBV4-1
ASSQDGSWTYNEQF
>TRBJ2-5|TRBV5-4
ASSLQGTETQY
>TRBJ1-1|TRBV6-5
ASRPRQNTEAF
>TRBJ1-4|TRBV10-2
ASSESDRGGEKLF
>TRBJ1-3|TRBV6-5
ASSLPRTPGNTIY
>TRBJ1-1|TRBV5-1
ASSLVTGGNTEAF
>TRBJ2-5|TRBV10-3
AISRGGQETQY
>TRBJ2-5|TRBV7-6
ASSLRRVRGETQY
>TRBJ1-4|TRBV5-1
ASRGAGEKLF
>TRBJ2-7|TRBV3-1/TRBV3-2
ASSQERDRVDEQY
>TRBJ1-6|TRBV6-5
ASTLDRGNSPLH
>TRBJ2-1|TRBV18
ASPTAGGAQF
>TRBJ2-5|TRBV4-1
ASSHIAPGEETQY
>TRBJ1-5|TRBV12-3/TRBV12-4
ASRGAGNQPQH
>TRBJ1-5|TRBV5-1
ASSLSGGNQPQH
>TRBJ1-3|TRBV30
ASSLAVEDTIY
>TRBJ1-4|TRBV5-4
ASSPFGTGEKKLF
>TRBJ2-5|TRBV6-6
ASTVGTGLRETQY
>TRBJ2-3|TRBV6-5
ASSYVATGGTDTQY
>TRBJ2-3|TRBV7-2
ASSVTGFPTDTQY
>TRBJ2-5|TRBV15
ATSGTSETQY
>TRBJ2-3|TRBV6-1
ASSKGRGTSTDTQY
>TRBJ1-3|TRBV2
ASNGQPPGNTIY
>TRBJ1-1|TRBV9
ASSVERNTEAF
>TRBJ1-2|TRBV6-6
ASSSPRVGGDYGYT
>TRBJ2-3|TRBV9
ASSPNPSADTQY
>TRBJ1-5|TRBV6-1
ASSELGGRINQPQH
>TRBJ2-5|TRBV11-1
ASSFDRAGETQY
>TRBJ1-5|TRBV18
ASSRGQDSNQPQH
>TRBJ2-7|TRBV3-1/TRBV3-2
ASLGGGRQY
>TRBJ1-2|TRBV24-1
ATSDAGHNYGYT
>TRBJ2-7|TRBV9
ASSVGDRESYEQY
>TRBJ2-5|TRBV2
ASSALTGGGQETQY
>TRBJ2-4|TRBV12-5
ASALSSKNIQY
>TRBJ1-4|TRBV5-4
ASSRQGRAEKLF
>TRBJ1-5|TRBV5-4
ASSLGGLGQPQH
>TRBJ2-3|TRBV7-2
ASTLNRGSDTQY
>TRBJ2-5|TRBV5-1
ASSLANQGQETQY
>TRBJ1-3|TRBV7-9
ASSPWDRSNTIY
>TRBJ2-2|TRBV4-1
ASSQDGGTNTGELF
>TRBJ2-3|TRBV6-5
ASSYSTATDTQY
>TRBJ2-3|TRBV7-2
ASSYRGGRGTDTQY
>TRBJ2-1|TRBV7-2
ASSLEYLAGEQF
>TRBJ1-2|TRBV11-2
ASSLDGVAGYGYT
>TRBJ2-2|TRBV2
ASSRDTQVDTGELF
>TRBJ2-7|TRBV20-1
SARASYEQY
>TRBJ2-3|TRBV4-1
ASSQDFRGGRDTQY
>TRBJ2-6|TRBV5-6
ASSLDRTSSGANVLT
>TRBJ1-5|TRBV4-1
ASRLEGTGQPQH
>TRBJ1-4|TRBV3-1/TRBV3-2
ASSQDRASELF
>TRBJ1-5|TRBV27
ASSPMGRGQPQH
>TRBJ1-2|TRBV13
ASSGGQGNYGYT